This TCR beta chain is drawn from a study of identical twins. V shed 1 base, J shed 0 bases, and the junction held 4 bases outside the gene matches. CDR3 size: 17 residues. Germline CDR1 and CDR2: SEHNR and FQNEAQ (reference sequence). Findings and caveats of the study: Cord blood beta clonotypes that were abundant carried fewer insertions, and memory repertoires showed no such trend. For zero-insertion analyses, partial confounding could come from invariant MAIT and iNKT cells. A cross-sectional statistical analysis, not follow-up of the same donors, supported the conclusions.

TCRdb recomputed calls from the 5' RACE reads with MiXCR, one row per CDR3 protein. The data show fewer than 800,000 distinct CDR3 sequences, just over 7% seen once. A few counts support this clonotype. Its specificity is not known. This same sample was also taken into another study, of yellow fever vaccine responses in identical twins. As that study records: Reportedly, the response of twins' T cells to the vaccine seemed partly convergent, partly personalized.

Sequencing was performed on PBMCs. The genes are TRBV7-9 and TRBJ2-3, with TRBD2 identical over 10 bases. This clonotype was sampled from a woman between 18 and 30 years old in good health. This CDR3 reads CASSLGVTSGSTDTQYF. The CDR3, as DNA: TGTGCCAGCAGCTTAGGTGTGACTAGCGGGAGCACAGATACGCAGTATTTT.